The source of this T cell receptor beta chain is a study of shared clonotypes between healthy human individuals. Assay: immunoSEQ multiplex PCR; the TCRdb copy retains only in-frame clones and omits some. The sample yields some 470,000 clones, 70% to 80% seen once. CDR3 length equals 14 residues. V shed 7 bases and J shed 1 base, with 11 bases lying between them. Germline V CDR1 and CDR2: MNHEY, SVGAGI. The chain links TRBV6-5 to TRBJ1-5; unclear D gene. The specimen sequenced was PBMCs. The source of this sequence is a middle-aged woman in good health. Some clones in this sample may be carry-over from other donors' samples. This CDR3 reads CASKPTESNQPQHF. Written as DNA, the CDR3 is TGTGCCAGCAAGCCGACGGAGAGCAATCAGCCCCAGCATTTT.